Below, one T cell receptor beta chain is given with its context. This CDR3 contains 13 residues. Germline CDR1 reads SGHRS; CDR2 reads YFSETQ. V was trimmed by 5 bases and J by 2 bases, leaving 5 bases between them. Co-extracting RNA and DNA was done with roughly 17-33 mg of unsorted bulk tissue as input. TCR beta cDNA was made from 450 to 550 ng total RNA with a constant-region primer. ARM-PCR, slightly modified, supplied the TCR beta libraries through three nested multiplex PCR rounds. Use of TRBV1-TRBV30 forward primers with a C-beta reverse primer characterized the first two PCR rounds, which lasted roughly 11 cycles each. TCRdb used MiXCR to reprocess the multiplex PCR reads, holding one entry per CDR3 protein. Here the sample spans 100,000 to 150,000 distinct CDR3 sequences, around 60% being singletons. The entry originates in a study of tumor-infiltrating lymphocytes in primary liver carcinoma.

The sequenced material came from liver tumor tissue from sampling region 1. This sample's subset: tumor region T1, superior pole. V is TRBV5-1 and J is TRBJ2-6; no firm D call. This TCR came from a woman aged 55-75 years with primary liver carcinoma and hepatitis B virus infection. The CDR3 here is CASSVAGANVLTF. In nucleotides, the CDR3 is TGCGCCAGCAGTGTCGCTGGGGCCAACGTCCTGACTTTC.